This TCR beta chain was recorded in a study of shared clonotypes between healthy human individuals. Whole-study results and caveats: Inspection by rarefaction showed sorted-subset sequencing to be incomplete despite large depth. Among donors, clonotype sharing was expected to be affected by sequencing depth. Non-shared clonotypes had lower generation probabilities than those shared by all four donors.

Details on this clone: Its target is unknown.

CDR3 length: 14 residues. Germline CDR1 is SGHRS and CDR2 is YFSETQ. V was shortened by 4 bases and J by 10 bases, with 15 bases between the two germline ends. Running of the assay took place at deep level. Assay used: immunoSEQ multiplex PCR; TCRdb lists only in-frame clones, some missing. The table includes more than 2,000,000 clones, around nine tenths detected once. The chain employs TRBV5-1 and TRBJ1-6, with a possible D match to TRBD1 (5 bases). The source is a man aged 18 to 30 in good health. The sequencing sample was made of naive CD4+ T cells sorted from blood. Subset defined: CD45RA+ positively selected. The CDR3 DNA is TGCGCCAGCAGCGGGGACTGGCAATCCTCACCCCTCCACTTT. It is translated as CASSGDWQSSPLHF.